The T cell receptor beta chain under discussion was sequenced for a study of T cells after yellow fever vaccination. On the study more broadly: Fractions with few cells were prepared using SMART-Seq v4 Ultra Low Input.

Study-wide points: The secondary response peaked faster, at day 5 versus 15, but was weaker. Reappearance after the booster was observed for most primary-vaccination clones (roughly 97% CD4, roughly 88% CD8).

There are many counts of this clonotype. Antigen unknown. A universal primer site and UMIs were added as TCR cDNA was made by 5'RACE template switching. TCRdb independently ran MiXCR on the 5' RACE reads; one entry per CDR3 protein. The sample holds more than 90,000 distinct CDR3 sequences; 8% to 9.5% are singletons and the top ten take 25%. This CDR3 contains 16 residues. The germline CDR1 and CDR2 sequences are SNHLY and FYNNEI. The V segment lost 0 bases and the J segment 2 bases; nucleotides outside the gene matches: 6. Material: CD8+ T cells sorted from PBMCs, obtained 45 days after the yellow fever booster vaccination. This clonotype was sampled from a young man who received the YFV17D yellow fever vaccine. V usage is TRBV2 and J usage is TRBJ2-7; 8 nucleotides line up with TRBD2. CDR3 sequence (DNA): TGTGCCAGCAGTGAAGCCCGCGGGACTAGACCCTACGAGCAGTACTTC. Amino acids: CASSEARGTRPYEQYF. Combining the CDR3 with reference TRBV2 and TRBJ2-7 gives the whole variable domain EPEVTQTPSHQVTQMGQEVILRCVPISNHLYFYWYRQILGQKVEFLVSFYNNEISEKSEIFDDQFSVERPDGSNFTLKIRSTKLEDSAMYFCASSEARGTRPYEQYFGPGTRLTVT.